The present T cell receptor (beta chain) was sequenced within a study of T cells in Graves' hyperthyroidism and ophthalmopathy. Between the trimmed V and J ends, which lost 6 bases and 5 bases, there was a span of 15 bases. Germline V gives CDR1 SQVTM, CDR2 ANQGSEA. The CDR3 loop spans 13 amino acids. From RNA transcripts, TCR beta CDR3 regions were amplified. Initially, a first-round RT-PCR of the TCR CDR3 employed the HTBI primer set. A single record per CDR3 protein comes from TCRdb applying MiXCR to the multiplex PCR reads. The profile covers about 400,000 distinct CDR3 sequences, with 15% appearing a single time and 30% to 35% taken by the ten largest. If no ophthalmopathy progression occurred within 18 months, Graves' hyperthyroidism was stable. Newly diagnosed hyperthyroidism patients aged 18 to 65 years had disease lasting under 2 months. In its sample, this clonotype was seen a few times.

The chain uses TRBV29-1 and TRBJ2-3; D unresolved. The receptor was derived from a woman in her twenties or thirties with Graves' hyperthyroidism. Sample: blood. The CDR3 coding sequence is TGCAGCGTCAGACCGGGCAAGGGAGATACGCAGTATTTT. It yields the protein CSVRPGKGDTQYF.